The present T cell receptor beta chain was sequenced within a study of OX40 agonist ivuxolimab in advanced cancers. For the study at large: Patient treatment consisted of intravenous ivuxolimab administration every 2 weeks at 0.01 to 10 mg/kg. The dose-escalation cohort had hepatocellular carcinoma, melanoma, renal cell or head and neck cancer. Prior therapy, whether anti-PD-1, anti-PD-L1 or anti-CTLA-4, was allowed, and approximately 40% had some. General observations from the study: Among the nonresponders, some also had low normalized T-cell clonal expansion.

Trimming removed 6 bases from V and 4 bases from J; junction bases left unmatched: 10. The CDR3 length is 16 residues. Germline CDR1 MDHEN, CDR2 SYDVKM. The data were produced by immunoSEQ multiplex PCR, yet TCRdb's version contains in-frame clones alone and is incomplete. This sample has approximately 86,000 clones, with roughly 90% found just once. With regard to this clone: Its antigen is as yet unknown.

This receptor was obtained from an adult with an advanced solid tumor such as melanoma, head and neck, liver or kidney cancer. Specimen: CD4+ or CD8+ T cells sorted from blood, collected in a trial of the OX40 agonist ivuxolimab. This rearrangement joins TRBV28 to TRBJ2-3, with 10 positions matching TRBD2. In nucleotides, the CDR3 is TGTGCCAGCAGCCCTAGCGGGAGTGAAGCGGCAGATACGCAGTATTTT. It specifies CASSPSGSEAADTQYF.